These T cell receptor beta chains were read from a single sample in a study of vaccination effects on CD4 cells after COVID-19. The method was immunoSEQ multiplex PCR; TCRdb's version includes in-frame clones alone and lacks a portion of them. This sample has tens of thousands of clones, with over 65% found just once. These receptors' targets are unknown. The sample here was CD4+ T cells from PBMCs cultured without peptide, taken after COVID-19 vaccination. The receptors were gathered from a human donor who had a prior SARS-CoV-2 infection. Both conserved end residues are part of each CDR3. The D gene is left open where the match is weak. Clone size is not always given. Where it is, it says once, few, many or a class for expanded clones.

abundance	v_gene	j_gene	d_gene	CDR3nt	CDR3aa
.	TRBV5-1	TRBJ2-3	.	TGCGCCAGCAGCTCGGGTTCGGGGGCCTACGATACGCAGTATTTT	CASSSGSGAYDTQYF
.	TRBV24-1	TRBJ2-7	.	TGTGCCACCAGTGATTTGCTCCAGGGGATGCAGTACTTC	CATSDLLQGMQYF
few	TRBV7-6	TRBJ2-1	TRBD2	TGTGCCAGCAGCTTACTCGCGGGAGTGTACAATGAGCAGTTCTTC	CASSLLAGVYNEQFF
.	TRBV7-9	TRBJ1-1	.	TGTGCCAGCAGCCTACAGGGTCTAAAAGCTTTCTTT	CASSLQGLKAFF
.	TRBV5-1	TRBJ2-1	.	TGCGCCAGCAGCCCCCGGACATTTTACAATGAGCAGTTCTTC	CASSPRTFYNEQFF
.	TRBV9	TRBJ1-2	.	TGTGCCAGCAGCGTAGGCTTAAACCGGGAGACTCGGGGCTACACCTTC	CASSVGLNRETRGYTF
.	TRBV7-3	TRBJ1-1	.	TGTGCCAGCAGCTTAACAGCAGGGGCGGGTACTGAAGCTTTCTTT	CASSLTAGAGTEAFF
few	TRBV7-9	TRBJ1-4	.	TGTGCCAGCAGCTTAACGCCAGGGGCAACTAATGAAAAACTGTTTTTT	CASSLTPGATNEKLFF
.	TRBV7-2	TRBJ2-1	.	TGTGCCAGCAGTTATTATGGACTACTCTACAATGAGCAGTTCTTC	CASSYYGLLYNEQFF
.	TRBV24-1	TRBJ2-5	.	TGTGCCACCAGTGATCGCGGACTACCGTACCAAGAGACCCAGTACTTC	CATSDRGLPYQETQYF
.	TRBV7-2	TRBJ2-3	.	TGTGCCAGCAGCTTGTTCCACAGATTTAGCACAGATACGCAGTATTTT	CASSLFHRFSTDTQYF
few	TRBV6-6	TRBJ2-7	TRBD1	TGTGCCAGCAGTTACCCCGGACAGGCAAGCTACGAGCAGTACTTC	CASSYPGQASYEQYF
once	TRBV7-2	TRBJ2-2	TRBD1	TGTGCCAGCAGCAAAAACAGGGGCACCGGGGAGCTGTTTTTT	CASSKNRGTGELFF
.	TRBV4-1	TRBJ2-3	TRBD2	TGCGCCAGCAGCCCCCTAGGTCTAGCGGGGACAGATACGCAGTATTTT	CASSPLGLAGTDTQYF
.	TRBV7-6	TRBJ2-3	.	TGTGCCAGCAGCTTACATGCGGGGAGCACAGATACGCAGTATTTT	CASSLHAGSTDTQYF
.	TRBV2	TRBJ1-2	TRBD1	TGTGCCAGCAGGGAGGACAGGGACTATGGCTACACCTTC	CASREDRDYGYTF
.	TRBV6-5	TRBJ1-1	TRBD1	TGTGCCAGCAGTTACTCTAAGGAGGGGGCCGCGACTGAAGCTTTCTTT	CASSYSKEGAATEAFF
.	TRBV6-5	TRBJ1-2	TRBD1	TGTGCCAGCAGCCAGACAGGGGTCTATGGCTACACCTTC	CASSQTGVYGYTF
.	TRBV7-2	TRBJ2-5	.	TGTGCCAGCAGCTCACCCGGCTCGTGGACCCAGTACTTC	CASSSPGSWTQYF
.	TRBV27	TRBJ1-1	TRBD1	TGTGCCAGCAGTATAACAGGGGGCCAAGCTTTCTTT	CASSITGGQAFF
.	TRBV4-3	TRBJ2-2	TRBD2	TGCGCCAGCAGCCCCTGGGCTAGCGGGAACACCGGGGAGCTGTTTTTT	CASSPWASGNTGELFF
.	TRBV7-9	TRBJ2-3	.	TGTGCCAGCAGCTTAGCCAGGGCCATCACAGATACGCAGTATTTT	CASSLARAITDTQYF
.	TRBV28	TRBJ2-3	.	TGTGCCAGCAGTACCTCAGTGGGGGATACGCAGTATTTT	CASSTSVGDTQYF
few	TRBV30	TRBJ1-6	.	TGTGCCTGGAGTCATGAAGGAAAATCACCCCTCCACTTT	CAWSHEGKSPLHF
.	TRBV19	TRBJ2-2	TRBD1	TGTGCCAGTAGTAGACGACAGGGAGTGTCCGGGGAGCTGTTTTTT	CASSRRQGVSGELFF
.	TRBV11-2	TRBJ2-7	.	TGTGCCAGCAGATCGCTCAGCAGCGTCCACGAGCAGTACTTC	CASRSLSSVHEQYF
few	TRBV2	TRBJ2-7	TRBD2	TGTGCCAGCAGGCAAGCTAGCGGGGGGGCCTACGAGCAGTACTTC	CASRQASGGAYEQYF
.	TRBV4-3	TRBJ2-7	TRBD2	TGCGCCAGCAGCGAAGGACTAGCGGGAGGAGGCTCTTACGAGCAGTACTTC	CASSEGLAGGGSYEQYF
few	TRBV5-1	TRBJ2-1	.	TGCGCCAGCAGTATATCGGGAGAGGTAACCTACAATGAGCAGTTCTTC	CASSISGEVTYNEQFF
.	TRBV27	TRBJ1-6	TRBD1	TGTGCCAGCAGTTTATCCCGCAGGGGGCGAGATTATAATTCACCCCTCCACTTT	CASSLSRRGRDYNSPLHF
few	TRBV7-9	TRBJ2-1	.	TGTGCCAGCAGCGCTCGGATGGGCTCCTACAATGAGCAGTTCTTC	CASSARMGSYNEQFF
few	TRBV27	TRBJ1-2	.	TGTGCCAGCAGTACCGAGGGGGGCCGGGACTATGGCTACACCTTC	CASSTEGGRDYGYTF
.	TRBV5-1	TRBJ2-3	.	TGCGCCAGCAGCTTGAGTGGGTTAGCTGGGGCCGATACGCAGTATTTT	CASSLSGLAGADTQYF
.	TRBV3-1/TRBV3-2	TRBJ2-4	TRBD2	TGTGCCAGCAGCCAACACGCGGGAGCCGCCAAAAACATTCAGTACTTC	CASSQHAGAAKNIQYF
.	TRBV19	TRBJ2-3	TRBD2	TGTGCCAGTACTGGCGGGAGTAAGACCCTTTTCACAGATACGCAGTATTTT	CASTGGSKTLFTDTQYF
.	TRBV6-5	TRBJ1-1	.	TGTGCCAGCAGTTCTGTTTGGGGCGCGAACACTGAAGCTTTCTTT	CASSSVWGANTEAFF
.	TRBV11-2	TRBJ2-2	.	TGTGCCAGCAGCTCGAACACCGGGGAGCTGTTTTTT	CASSSNTGELFF
.	TRBV18	TRBJ2-1	TRBD2	TGTGCCAGCTCACCGCTGACTAGCGGGGGGATGGGCTACAATGAGCAGTTCTTC	CASSPLTSGGMGYNEQFF
.	TRBV6-6	TRBJ2-7	.	TGTGCCAGCAGTTACCACCAGAACGAGCAGTACTTC	CASSYHQNEQYF